Below are 3 T cell receptor beta chains sequenced from a single sample in a study of tumor-infiltrating lymphocytes in oesophageal squamous cell carcinoma. Via MiXCR, TCRdb re-called the PCR reads, giving one row per CDR3 protein. The sample carries about 17,000 distinct CDR3 sequences, 40% to 55% recorded once. Sequences were obtained from normal esophageal tissue next to the tumor. The receptor source for this set is a female donor with esophageal squamous cell carcinoma.

The gene calls are TRBV29-1 and TRBJ2-6; no clear D. Near its end, the DNA agrees better with TRBJ2-1, so the J call may be wrong. Germline-derived CDR1 and CDR2 are SQVTM and ANQGSEA. There are 11 residues in the CDR3. Written as DNA, the CDR3 is TGCAGCGTCCGACTGGATGGTGAGCAGTTCTTC. Amino acid sequence: CSVRLDGEQFF.

This clonotype was seen repeatedly, ten times or more. The chain carries TRBV14 and TRBJ2-5; TRBD2 aligns across 12 bases. In germline, CDR1 is SGHDN, CDR2 FVKESK. V gave up 0 bases and J gave up 11 bases; unmatched junction bases: 10. The CDR3 totals 16 residues. The CDR3 bases are TGTGCCAGCAGCCAAGAAGGACTAGCGGGAAGGATTGAGCAGTACTTC. The encoded protein is CASSQEGLAGRIEQYF.

The chain couples TRBV9 to TRBJ2-7; D not certain. The J call may be wrong; the DNA end is better matched by TRBJ2-1. The length of the CDR3 is 14 residues. The germline V gene has CDR1 SGDLS and CDR2 YYNGEE. The CDR3 DNA reads as TGTGCCAGCAGCGTAGGAAGCAGTTCCAATGAGCAGTTCTTC. It codes for CASSVGSSSNEQFF.